This T cell receptor beta chain was retrieved from a study of shared clonotypes between healthy human individuals (dated by TCRdb to 2018 to 2021). A note on the overall study: The cohort comprised a couple of women and a few men aged 18 to 49 years. The study deeply sequenced blood TCR repertoires of about five healthy adults to estimate repertoire size and the extent of clonotype sharing between individuals. Libraries were prepared and TCR repertoires were sequenced by different laboratories using diverse techniques, in order to increase sequencing depth and limit assay-specific biases. Leukapheresis yielded between about 0.94 and 8.9 billion PBMCs per donor. What the study reported, not specific to this receptor: Based on pairwise subsampling, the degree of clonotype sharing among donors was expected to be affected by sequencing depth. Sampling was restricted to blood, and TCR repertoires in tissues likely differ from the TCR repertoires found in blood. The small number of donors limited the genetic and exposure-history diversity represented.

The donors were healthy, HIV-negative adults with no recently reported acute infections or vaccinations. Every donor was a Caucasian adult residing in Nashville, Tennessee, USA. For unsorted samples, roughly 86 million PBMCs were counted and genomic DNA was extracted with the QIAamp DNA Blood Mini kit. After blood collection by leukapheresis, PBMCs were isolated using Ficoll-Histopaque density gradient centrifugation and then cryopreserved in the vapor phase of liquid nitrogen. This clone came up a few times. Which antigen it targets is not known. The record has no base qualities; no much larger clone is one base away. Compared with germline, V lacks 0 bases and J lacks 5 bases; bases without a gene match: 4. Inclusive of the bounding cysteine and phenylalanine, the CDR3 is 14 residues long. Just CDR3 DNA is preserved here, 42 bases in frame from base 1. CDR1 is given as GTSNPN and CDR2 as SVGIG, both from the germline V gene (reference sequence).

Using the deep immunoSEQ assay, TCR CDR3 regions were amplified from genomic DNA by multiplex PCR. Extracted genomic DNA from each cell subset was spread evenly across all wells of several immunoSEQ 96-well plates, with each plate serving as a replicate. For unsorted PBMC, 250 to 300 ng genomic DNA, equal to 30,000 or so T cell genomes, was loaded into each replicate PCR. Ten immunoSEQ deep assay plates were used to sequence the unsorted PBMC genomic DNA. Purified libraries were quantified with a Qubit 3.0 fluorometer, sized on a Bioanalyzer 2100, and re-quantified with the KAPA Library Quantification kit. Each immunoSEQ 96-well plate was sequenced on its own single-read 150-cycle Illumina NextSeq 550 flow cell. Concerning the study's data processing: The immunoSEQ output contained only junctional sequences without quality scores, so filtering could not match that applied to full-length reads. Sequences were annotated with PyIR, a Python wrapper for IgBLAST v1.9, using IMGT germline references to assign V/J genes and CDR3. Reads with weak V/J assignments (E-value above 1e-6), missing CDR3, stop codons, out-of-frame junctions, or ambiguous translated residues were removed. V3J clonotypes were defined by identical inferred V gene, J gene, and CDR3 amino acid sequence. Percentage overlap between repertoires was calculated by dividing the number of shared unique clonotypes by the size of the smaller repertoire. Repertoire richness was assessed with RTK rarefaction, the Chao1 estimator, and Recon v2.1 estimates of unobserved clonotypes. In its TCRdb copy, this immuneACCESS table keeps in-frame sequences only and misses some clones. Where compared with another copy, unresolved V genes explain less than half of these, and the others have no known cause. D and trimming come from the DNA, and the V and J calls and clone size come from that table. For this sample there are about half a million clones; 81% appear just once. The ten most abundant clones make up about 13% of the sample.

Input material: PBMCs. The V gene is TRBV30 and the J gene is TRBJ1-5, and TRBD1 aligns with 7 junction nucleotides. This clonotype originated in a woman in her thirties or forties in good health. Some clones in this sample may be carry-over from other donors' samples. CDR3 region: CAWSVHQGDQPQHF. The sequence in DNA is TGTGCCTGGAGTGTACACCAGGGGGATCAGCCCCAGCATTTT.